A single sample gave rise to the 24 T cell receptor beta chains below, sequenced in a study of blood T cell repertoires in COVID-19. Assay: immunoSEQ multiplex PCR; the TCRdb copy retains only in-frame clones and omits some. The sample includes under 400,000 clones, around 89% of them seen just once. The material sequenced was peripheral blood. The receptor source for this set is a man aged 18 to 29 with active or convalescent COVID-19.

The rearrangement links TRBV28 to TRBJ2-3; 9 nucleotides match TRBD1. Germline V gene sequence: CDR1 MDHEN, CDR2 SYDVKM. The CDR3 is 15 amino acids. V shed 10 bases, J shed 2 bases, and the junction held 10 bases outside the gene matches. CDR3 coding DNA: TGTGCCACCATCACACAGGGGGCCATCACAGATACGCAGTATTTT. Translation gives CATITQGAITDTQYF.

This chain connects TRBV3-1 (or the pseudogene TRBV3-2) to TRBJ2-7; D is ambiguous. Germline loops: CDR1 LGHDT, CDR2 YNNKEL (reference sequence). Trimming cost V 4 bases and J 4 bases, with 5 bases left between them. This CDR3 comprises 11 residues. CDR3 amino acids: CASSPGYEQYF. As DNA, the CDR3 is TGTGCCAGCAGCCCCGGGTACGAGCAGTACTTC.

CDR3 DNA sequence: TGTGCCAGCAGCTTACTTACAGGGACCTTCTCTGGAAACACCATATATTTT. Translating it yields CASSLLTGTFSGNTIYF. The chain combines TRBV7-2 with TRBJ1-3; D might be TRBD1 (6 bases). CDR1 is SGHTA, CDR2 FQGNSA, per germline. Trimming stripped 2 bases from V and 0 bases from J, with 14 bases between. The CDR3 runs 17 residues.

This chain joins TRBV6-4 and TRBJ1-6; a possible D gene is TRBD1 (5 bases). The CDR3 covers 13 residues. V shed 2 bases and J shed 16 bases, with 15 bases lying between them. Germline V gives CDR1 MRHNA, CDR2 SNTAGT. The DNA of the CDR3 is TGTGCCAGCAGTGACCTTGCGCAGGGCGAGCTCCACTTT. Encoded protein: CASSDLAQGELHF.

The chain links TRBV7-9 to TRBJ2-7, with D perhaps TRBD2 (5 bases). The V gene's germline CDR1 is SEHNR and CDR2 FQNEAQ (reference sequence). The CDR3 totals 14 residues. Trimming took 4 bases from V and 2 from J, leaving 12 bases between them. In DNA form, the CDR3 reads TGTGCCAGCAGCTCCCGGGAAATAGCCTACGAGCAGTACTTC. Translated, it gives CASSSREIAYEQYF. Drawing the rest from reference TRBV7-9 and TRBJ2-7, the complete variable domain is DTGVSQNPRHKITKRGQNVTFRCDPISEHNRLYWYRQTLGQGPEFLTYFQNEAQLEKSRLLSDRFSAERPKGSFSTLEIQRTEQGDSAMYLCASSSREIAYEQYFGPGTRLTVT.

V is TRBV7-9 and J is TRBJ2-7; TRBD2 is a possible D gene (6 bases). V gave up 10 bases and J gave up 4 bases, with 14 bases separating them. The V gene's germline CDR1 is SEHNR and CDR2 FQNEAQ (reference sequence). CDR3 length equals 12 residues. CDR3 residues: CAIDIAEYEQYF. CDR3 sequence (DNA): TGTGCCATCGACATAGCGGAGTACGAGCAGTACTTC.

The CDR3 protein is CASSVGLAGRSEQYF. In nucleotides, the CDR3 is TGTGCCAGCAGCGTCGGACTAGCGGGACGTAGCGAGCAGTACTTC. This chain uses TRBV7-9 with TRBJ2-7, with 12 bases matching TRBD2. V lost 5 bases to trimming and J lost 6 bases; unmatched junction nucleotides: 8. CDR1 is SEHNR, CDR2 FQNEAQ, per germline (reference sequence). The CDR3 is made up of 15 amino acids.

This clone was counted only a few times. The rearrangement uses TRBV28 and TRBJ1-6, with 11 bases lining up with TRBD1. The CDR3 runs 15 residues. V dropped 7 bases and J dropped 7; count of bases not matched to a gene: 6. Per germline, CDR1 MDHEN and CDR2 SYDVKM. This chain's CDR3 is CASKTGQGVNSPLHF. The CDR3 nucleotides read TGTGCCAGCAAGACGGGACAGGGGGTAAATTCACCCCTCCACTTT.

The V and J genes are TRBV9 and TRBJ1-2, with unresolved D. CDR1 and CDR2 (germline): SGDLS, YYNGEE. V lost 4 bases to trimming and J lost 4 bases, with 11 bases between them. This CDR3 comprises 13 residues. CDR3 sequence: CASSPTVIYGYTF. CDR3 DNA sequence: TGTGCCAGCAGCCCGACTGTTATCTATGGCTACACCTTC. The full variable domain, in which reference TRBV9 and TRBJ1-2 provide the parts outside the CDR3, is DSGVTQTPKHLITATGQRVTLRCSPRSGDLSVYWYQQSLDQGLQFLIQYYNGEERAKGNILERFSAQQFPDLHSELNLSSLELGDSALYFCASSPTVIYGYTFGSGTRLTVV.

The V call is TRBV5-1, the J call TRBJ1-3, with a weak D call TRBD1 (6 bases). This CDR3 spans 15 amino acids. The V end was cut by 2 bases, the J end by 3 bases, with 12 bases between. CDR1 is SGHRS, CDR2 YFSETQ, per germline. The CDR3: CASSLGGVNGNTIYF. CDR3 coding DNA: TGCGCCAGCAGCTTAGGGGGAGTAAATGGAAACACCATATATTTT.

This clone was counted once. Within the sample, other DNA sequences also encode this same CDR3. The chain is built from TRBV9 and TRBJ2-1; TRBD2 aligns across 9 bases. Trimming at V came to 2 bases and at J to 0 bases, leaving 3 bases not matched to a gene. CDR1 is SGDLS and CDR2 is YYNGEE in the germline V gene. The CDR3 contains 16 residues. The DNA of the CDR3 is TGTGCCAGCAGCGTCCGTAGCGGGAGCTCCTACAATGAGCAGTTCTTC. This gives the protein CASSVRSGSSYNEQFF.

The CDR3 here is CASSLGGSGGYEQYF. In DNA, the CDR3 is TGTGCCAGCAGCCTCGGGGGTAGCGGGGGATACGAGCAGTACTTC. V usage is TRBV7-2 and J usage is TRBJ2-7; TRBD2 matches at 9 bases. There are 15 residues in the CDR3. Germline loops: CDR1 SGHTA, CDR2 FQGNSA. V dropped 5 bases and J dropped 4; count of bases not matched to a gene: 9. Looking up the rest from reference TRBV7-2 and TRBJ2-7 gives the full variable domain: GAGVSQSPSNKVTEKGKDVELRCDPISGHTALYWYRQSLGQGLEFLIYFQGNSAPDKSGLPSDRFSAERTGGSVSTLTIQRTQQEDSAVYLCASSLGGSGGYEQYFGPGTRLTVT.

This clone was counted a single time. V and J are TRBV3-1 (or the pseudogene TRBV3-2) and TRBJ2-1; 8 nucleotides agree with TRBD2. The CDR3 runs to 16 residues. Looked up from germline, CDR1 is LGHDT and CDR2 is YNNKEL (reference sequence). Germline trimming cut 1 base from V and 2 bases from J; bases unmatched to any gene: 4. The CDR3, as DNA: TGTGCCAGCAGCCAAGTGGAACTAGCGGCCTACAATGAGCAGTTCTTC. This gives the protein CASSQVELAAYNEQFF.

This chain links TRBV28 with TRBJ1-6; D gene uncertain. The CDR3 is 13 amino acids. V was cut by 5 bases and J by 9 bases, with 11 bases left in between. From germline, CDR1 is MDHEN and CDR2 SYDVKM. The CDR3: CASSSEVRSPLHF. The CDR3 DNA sequence: TGTGCCAGCAGTAGTGAGGTGCGTTCACCCCTCCACTTT.

The chain has TRBV6-2 or TRBV6-3 and TRBJ1-6, with no clear D. Trimming left V 5 bases short and J 5 bases short, with 16 bases between. Per the germline V gene, CDR1 is MNHEY and CDR2 is SVGEGT. The CDR3 extends over 16 amino acids. In DNA form, the CDR3 reads TGTGCCAGCAGTAATGGCGGATCCCTACATAATTCACCCCTCCACTTT. Its protein product is CASSNGGSLHNSPLHF.

The chain uses TRBV21-1 and TRBJ2-3; the D call of TRBD2 is as the table states it, not checked on the DNA. TRBV21-1 is termed a pseudogene. This CDR3 is 15 amino acids long. CDR3 region: CASSKVSGATDTQYF. The CDR3 DNA reads TGTGCCAGCAGCAAAGTTAGCGGGGCGACGGATACGCAGTATTTT.

V usage is TRBV9 and J usage is TRBJ1-6, with TRBD1 matching 9 bases. This CDR3 spans 21 amino acids. The germline V gene has CDR1 SGDLS and CDR2 YYNGEE. The V gene end was trimmed by 0 bases and the J gene end by 7 bases; junction bases not matched to a gene: 20. CDR3 sequence (DNA): TGTGCCAGCAGCGTAGTGATCGGGAGAGGACAGGGGCTAACTGTGAATTCACCCCTCCACTTT. Its protein is CASSVVIGRGQGLTVNSPLHF.

The chain combines TRBV29-1 with TRBJ2-3, with 9 bases aligning to TRBD2. The V segment lost 0 bases and the J segment 4 bases; nucleotides outside the gene matches: 8. The germline gives CDR1 SQVTM, CDR2 ANQGSEA. This CDR3 is 16 amino acids long. DNA of the CDR3: TGCAGCGTTGAAGAGCTCGCGGGGGGGCTAGCAGATACGCAGTATTTT. It codes for CSVEELAGGLADTQYF.

The chain couples TRBV4-1 to TRBJ1-2; TRBD1 might be the D (5 bases). This CDR3 contains 15 residues. V was clipped by 0 bases and J by 4 bases, with 12 bases between them. CDR1 and CDR2 from the germline V gene are MGHRA and YSYEKL. The CDR3 loop reads CASSQDNVGLYGYTF. The CDR3 DNA follows: TGCGCCAGCAGCCAAGATAATGTGGGGCTCTATGGCTACACCTTC.

This clone was detected once. The chain joins TRBV5-1 to TRBJ2-3; 12 nucleotides line up with TRBD1. This CDR3 spans 16 amino acids. The germline gives CDR1 SGHRS, CDR2 YFSETQ. V lost 4 bases and J lost 5; bases outside the gene matches: 8. CDR3 sequence: CASSRRDRGRGDTQYF. CDR3 sequence (DNA): TGCGCCAGCAGCCGCCGGGACAGGGGGCGTGGAGATACGCAGTATTTT.

The rearrangement links TRBV5-1 to TRBJ1-6, with D tentatively TRBD1 (6 bases). The CDR3 runs 17 residues. V lost 0 bases and J 9 bases, leaving 19 bases between the germline ends. In germline, CDR1 is SGHRS, CDR2 YFSETQ. The CDR3 sequence is CASSLGFHRDFGSPLHF. The CDR3 nucleotides read TGCGCCAGCAGCTTGGGTTTCCACAGGGATTTCGGTTCACCCCTCCACTTT.

This clone was seen once. The chain employs TRBV6-6 and TRBJ1-3; the D is unclear. The CDR3 loop spans 15 amino acids. Germline V lookup: CDR1 MNHNY, CDR2 SVGAGI (reference sequence). Trimming removed 8 bases at V and 0 bases at J, with 14 bases between. DNA for the CDR3: TGTGCCAGCGGAACACTGGGGAGCTCTGGAAACACCATATATTTT. As protein: CASGTLGSSGNTIYF.

The chain joins TRBV2 to TRBJ1-5; D is possibly TRBD1 (5 bases). The V and J ends lost 7 bases and 9 bases respectively, with 19 bases between them. Germline-derived CDR1 and CDR2 are SNHLY and FYNNEI. The CDR3 runs to 14 residues. The DNA for the CDR3 is TGTGCCAGCACAGACAGATCTGGTGTACGGCCCCAGCATTTT. Its protein product is CASTDRSGVRPQHF.

This clone was observed a single time. This chain connects TRBV30 to TRBJ2-7; D possibly corresponds to TRBD2 (5 bases). V was clipped by 5 bases and J by 7 bases, with 18 bases between them. The CDR3 extends over 13 amino acids. Germline-derived CDR1 and CDR2 are GTSNPN and SVGIG (reference sequence). CDR3 DNA sequence: TGTGCCTGGGCTCACTCCGGGGTCGGGGAGCAGTACTTC. Residues: CAWAHSGVGEQYF.